These 21 T cell receptor beta chains came from one sample sequenced in a study of blood T cell repertoires in COVID-19. Only in-frame clones appear in the TCRdb table, and some are missing; sequencing was by immunoSEQ multiplex PCR. This table has about 90,000 clones, around 93% appearing once. The source material was peripheral blood. These receptor sequences come from a human donor with active COVID-19. The donor label of this sample is uncertain.

The chain joins TRBV5-1 to TRBJ2-5, with 8 bases that match TRBD1. Trimming took 0 bases from V and 2 from J; bases not matched to a gene: 9. Germline lookup yields CDR1 SGHRS and CDR2 YFSETQ. This CDR3 has 17 residues. Written as DNA, the CDR3 is TGCGCCAGCAGCTTGGTAGGCAGGGGGCGAGTTCAAGAGACCCAGTACTTC. Its translation: CASSLVGRGRVQETQYF.

This chain's CDR3 is CASSQDREGLNYGYTF. The CDR3 DNA reads TGTGCCAGCAGCCAAGATCGCGAAGGACTTAACTATGGCTACACCTTC. V is TRBV3-1 (or the pseudogene TRBV3-2) and J is TRBJ1-2; D call uncertain. Germline values: CDR1 LGHDT, CDR2 YNNKEL (reference sequence). Trimming pared 0 bases from V and 1 base from J, leaving 12 bases between. CDR3 length equals 16 residues.

This clone was seen only once. The chain is built from TRBV20-1 and TRBJ1-2, with 8 bases matching TRBD1. CDR1 and CDR2 (germline): DFQATT, SNEGSKA (reference sequence). V trimming: 3 bases; J trimming: 14 bases; junction bases outside the gene matches: 8. The CDR3 spans 11 residues. The CDR3 region is CSASFGGTGTF. The CDR3 DNA reads as TGCAGTGCTAGCTTTGGGGGGACAGGAACCTTC.

The rearrangement links TRBV19 to TRBJ1-2; 9 nucleotides match TRBD1. Trimming at V came to 4 bases and at J to 4 bases, leaving 7 bases not matched to a gene. The germline V gene encodes CDR1 LNHDA and CDR2 SQIVND (reference sequence). This CDR3 region has 15 residues. The DNA for the CDR3 is TGTGCCAGTAGTACCCGAGACAGGGGGGGCTATGGCTACACCTTC. Protein product: CASSTRDRGGYGYTF.

CDR3: CASTNRQTGDEKLFF. The CDR3, as DNA: TGTGCCAGCACCAACCGGCAGACAGGGGATGAAAAACTGTTTTTT. J is TRBJ1-4 and V is TRBV7-2; 8 bases are shared with TRBD1. The junction had 10 bases not matched to a gene; V was cut back by 7 bases and J by 6 bases. CDR3 size: 15 residues. Germline V gene sequence: CDR1 SGHTA, CDR2 FQGNSA.

This rearrangement joins TRBV5-1 to TRBJ1-2; 9 positions agree with TRBD1. Germline assignment: CDR1 SGHRS and CDR2 YFSETQ. V shed 0 bases and J 4 bases; nucleotides not matched to a gene: 10. This CDR3 is built from 17 residues. The CDR3 sequence: CASSLVSGQGISYGYTF. The DNA for the CDR3 is TGCGCCAGCAGCTTGGTTTCCGGACAGGGGATTTCCTATGGCTACACCTTC. Using reference TRBV5-1 and TRBJ1-2 for the parts outside the CDR3, the full variable domain is KAGVTQTPRYLIKTRGQQVTLSCSPISGHRSVSWYQQTPGQGLQFLFEYFSETQRNKGNFPGRFSGRQFSNSRSEMNVSTLELGDSALYLCASSLVSGQGISYGYTFGSGTRLTVV.

CDR3 sequence reads: CASSLTGTSGNTIYF. DNA for the CDR3: TGTGCCAGCAGCTTAACGGGGACATCTGGAAACACCATATATTTT. V is TRBV7-3 and J is TRBJ1-3, with D perhaps matching TRBD1 (6 bases). V was trimmed by 0 bases and J by 1 base, leaving 7 bases between them. Per the germline V gene, CDR1 is SGHTA and CDR2 is FQGTGA. The CDR3 has 15 amino acids.

This rearrangement joins TRBV3-1 (or the pseudogene TRBV3-2) to TRBJ2-7; D might be TRBD1 (6 bases). This CDR3 spans 16 amino acids. CDR1 LGHDT and CDR2 YNNKEL come from the germline V gene (reference sequence). Trimming left V 1 base short and J 3 bases short, with 16 bases between. The CDR3 sequence: CASSQGHRVDLYEQYF. As DNA, the CDR3 is TGTGCCAGCAGCCAAGGGCACAGGGTTGACCTCTACGAGCAGTACTTC.

The chain joins TRBV12-3 or TRBV12-4 to TRBJ1-5; a possible D gene is TRBD1 (5 bases). V was shortened by 11 bases and J by 0 bases, with 11 bases between the two germline ends. This CDR3 region has 13 residues. The CDR3 DNA reads as TGTGCCGGGGCGCAAAATAGCAATCAGCCCCAGCATTTT. This sequence encodes CAGAQNSNQPQHF.

The V gene is TRBV7-3, the J gene TRBJ2-2; TRBD2 is a possible D gene (6 bases). Germline-derived CDR1 and CDR2 are SGHTA and FQGTGA. CDR3 length: 14 residues. The germline V and J ends were trimmed by 1 base and 8 bases, with 11 bases remaining between them. The CDR3 protein is CASSLSSGQGELFF. CDR3 nucleotide sequence: TGTGCCAGCAGCTTAAGTAGCGGCCAAGGGGAGCTGTTTTTT.

This chain joins TRBV6-5 and TRBJ1-2, with 8 bases identical to TRBD1. J gave up 4 bases and V 6 bases, and 7 bases lay outside the gene matches. CDR3 length equals 14 residues. CDR1 is MNHEY and CDR2 is SVGAGI in the germline V gene. CDR3 sequence (DNA): TGTGCCAGCAGGTCGACAGGGGTGTCCTATGGCTACACCTTC. Protein sequence: CASRSTGVSYGYTF.

The chain links TRBV7-9 to TRBJ1-3, with unresolved D. Trimming pared 1 base from V and 2 bases from J, leaving 9 bases between. Germline CDR1 and CDR2: SEHNR and FQNEAQ (reference sequence). This CDR3 spans 15 amino acids. CDR3 coding DNA: TGTGCCAGCAGCTTAGGGTCTTCGGCTGGAAACACCATATATTTT. It encodes CASSLGSSAGNTIYF.

The chain is built from TRBV7-9 and TRBJ2-7; 7 nucleotides line up with TRBD1. The CDR3 length is 14 residues. CDR1 is SEHNR and CDR2 is FQNEAQ in the germline V gene (reference sequence). V shed 7 bases, J shed 4 bases, and the junction held 10 bases outside the gene matches. DNA of the CDR3: TGTGCCAGCATCTCACAGGGGAATAGGTACGAGCAGTACTTC. Its translation is CASISQGNRYEQYF.

The chain combines TRBV6-6 with TRBJ1-2; D not resolved. Germline CDR1 is MNHNY and CDR2 is SVGAGI (reference sequence). V gave up 2 bases and J gave up 4 bases, with 17 bases separating them. The CDR3 has 16 amino acids. The CDR3 nucleotides read TGTGCCAGCAGTTACGAGGGTAGACTTTCCGGCTATGGCTACACCTTC. It encodes CASSYEGRLSGYGYTF.

This chain joins TRBV5-5 and TRBJ2-7; the D gene is possibly TRBD2 (6 bases). V was pared by 6 bases and J by 7 bases, with 20 bases between. Germline CDR1 SGHKS, CDR2 YYEKEE (reference sequence). This CDR3 spans 14 amino acids. CDR3 region: CASIQEGLPMEQYF. The CDR3 nucleotides are TGTGCCAGCATTCAAGAGGGACTTCCAATGGAGCAGTACTTC.

The V call is TRBV5-1, the J call TRBJ2-1; D not certain. V was shortened by 4 bases and J by 5 bases, with 13 bases between the two germline ends. This CDR3 has 14 residues. Germline CDR1 reads SGHRS; CDR2 reads YFSETQ. The DNA for the CDR3 is TGCGCCAGCAGCCCTCGGAGTGGAAACAATGAGCAGTTCTTC. It specifies CASSPRSGNNEQFF.

The chain carries TRBV19 and TRBJ2-7; 9 bases are shared with TRBD1. The CDR3 contains 13 residues. Germline loops: CDR1 LNHDA, CDR2 SQIVND (reference sequence). V lost 5 bases to trimming and J lost 4 bases; unmatched junction nucleotides: 3. For the CDR3, the DNA is TGTGCCAGTAGTGGGGGACAGGGATACGAGCAGTACTTC. Translating gives CASSGGQGYEQYF.

DNA of the CDR3: TGCGCCAGCGATGGAGTAGATGCAACTAATGAAAAACTGTTTTTT. It encodes CASDGVDATNEKLFF. The rearrangement uses TRBV10-1 and TRBJ1-4; no firm D call. Germline loops: CDR1 WNHNN, CDR2 SYGVQD (reference sequence). V shed 8 bases and J shed 0 bases, with 13 bases lying between them. The CDR3 runs to 15 residues.

This sequence joins TRBV14 and TRBJ2-2; 10 bases fit TRBD2. Per the germline V gene, CDR1 is SGHDN and CDR2 is FVKESK. CDR3 size: 16 residues. J lost 6 bases, V lost 1 base, and 5 bases had no gene match. The CDR3 nucleotides read TGTGCCAGCAGCCAAGCTTGGAGCGGGGGGGCCGGGGAGCTGTTTTTT. It yields the protein CASSQAWSGGAGELFF.

The V and J genes are TRBV5-1 and TRBJ2-7; a weak D match, TRBD2 (6 bases). The CDR3 is made up of 16 amino acids. Germline CDR1 and CDR2: SGHRS and YFSETQ. The V end lost 4 bases, the J end lost 6 bases, and 23 bases lay between the germline ends. CDR3 region: CASSPAAVVSGSEQYF. The CDR3 nucleotides are TGCGCCAGCAGCCCTGCCGCAGTAGTTTCCGGGAGCGAGCAGTACTTC.

The V and J genes are TRBV3-1 (or the pseudogene TRBV3-2) and TRBJ2-3, with D possibly matching TRBD2 (6 bases). Trimming removed 4 bases at V and 0 bases at J, with 11 bases between. Germline V lookup: CDR1 LGHDT, CDR2 YNNKEL (reference sequence). The CDR3 spans 15 residues. The CDR3 nucleotides read TGTGCCAGCAGCCGTCTAGCGTTTAGCACAGATACGCAGTATTTT. Translated: CASSRLAFSTDTQYF.